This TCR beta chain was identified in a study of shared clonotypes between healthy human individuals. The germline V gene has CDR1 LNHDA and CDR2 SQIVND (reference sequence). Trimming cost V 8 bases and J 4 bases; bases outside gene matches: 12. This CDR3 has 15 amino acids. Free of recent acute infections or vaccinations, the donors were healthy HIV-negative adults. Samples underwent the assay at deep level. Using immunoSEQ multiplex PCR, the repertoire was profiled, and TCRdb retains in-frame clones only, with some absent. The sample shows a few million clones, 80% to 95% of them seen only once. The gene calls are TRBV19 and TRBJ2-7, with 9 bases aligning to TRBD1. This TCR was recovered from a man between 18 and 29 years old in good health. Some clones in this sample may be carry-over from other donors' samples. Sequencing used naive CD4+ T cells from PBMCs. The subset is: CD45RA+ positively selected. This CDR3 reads CASRQTGQGNYEQYF. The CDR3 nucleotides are TGTGCCAGTCGCCAGACGGGACAGGGAAATTACGAGCAGTACTTC.